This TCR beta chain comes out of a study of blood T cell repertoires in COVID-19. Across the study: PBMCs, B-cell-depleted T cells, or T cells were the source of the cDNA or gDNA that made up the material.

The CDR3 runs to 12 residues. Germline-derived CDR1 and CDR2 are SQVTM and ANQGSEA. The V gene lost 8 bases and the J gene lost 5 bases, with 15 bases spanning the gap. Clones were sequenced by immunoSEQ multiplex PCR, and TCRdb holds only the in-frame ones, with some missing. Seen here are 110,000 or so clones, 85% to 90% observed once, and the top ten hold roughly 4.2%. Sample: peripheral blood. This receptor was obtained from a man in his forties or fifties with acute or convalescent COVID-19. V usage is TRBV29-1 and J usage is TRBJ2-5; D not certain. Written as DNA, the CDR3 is TGCAGCTCCCGAAGTGAGCGCGAGACCCAGTACTTC. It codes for CSSRSERETQYF.